A single sample gave rise to the 10 T cell receptor beta chains below, sequenced in a study of Graves' ophthalmopathy and Graves' hyperthyroidism. Amplifying from RNA transcripts, the study obtained TCR beta CDR3 regions. RT-PCR in the first round used HTBI primers; a second-round multiplex PCR followed. TCRdb passed the multiplex PCR reads through MiXCR, listing each CDR3 protein once. The top ten clones hold 4% to 5% of a sample with 500,000 to 600,000 distinct CDR3 sequences, about 35% of them seen once. The sample was peripheral blood or thyroid tissue (not recorded which). The receptors were sampled from an adult man with Graves' hyperthyroidism.

The chain couples TRBV29-1 to TRBJ1-2; D call uncertain. The CDR3 length is 12 residues. V was pared by 5 bases and J by 3 bases, with 10 bases between. Germline-derived CDR1 and CDR2 are SQVTM and ANQGSEA. The CDR3 sequence is CSVPVGDYGYTF. The CDR3 DNA reads TGCAGCGTTCCAGTCGGGGACTATGGCTACACCTTC. Using reference TRBV29-1 and TRBJ1-2 for the parts outside the CDR3, the full variable domain is SAVISQKPSRDICQRGTSLTIQCQVDSQVTMMFWYRQQPGQSLTLIATANQGSEATYESGFVIDKFPISRPNLTFSTLTVSNMSPEDSSIYLCSVPVGDYGYTFGSGTRLTVV.

The rearrangement links TRBV7-3 to TRBJ2-5; 8 bases map to TRBD1. With 5 bases clipped from V and 6 bases from J, the junction kept 11 bases outside the gene matches. The CDR3 extends over 15 amino acids. CDR1 is SGHTA and CDR2 is FQGTGA in the germline V gene. The CDR3 here is CASSPDRGRGQTQYF. CDR3 sequence (DNA): TGTGCCAGCAGCCCCGACAGGGGAAGGGGGCAGACCCAGTACTTC.

The chain links TRBV24-1 to TRBJ2-3; D call uncertain. The CDR3 is made up of 15 amino acids. Germline values: CDR1 KGHDR, CDR2 SFDVKD. Trimming took 5 bases from V and 2 from J, leaving 13 bases between them. Written as DNA, the CDR3 is TGTGCCACCAGTGCTGATCTCCGCCCCACAGATACGCAGTATTTT. Translation: CATSADLRPTDTQYF.

The V and J genes are TRBV5-1 and TRBJ1-4; D gene unclear. Germline CDR1 reads SGHRS; CDR2 reads YFSETQ. The CDR3 has 16 amino acids. V was trimmed by 0 bases and J by 7 bases, leaving 16 bases between them. CDR3 DNA sequence: TGCGCCAGCAGCTTGGCCCGTGACCGGACGGGTGAAAAACTGTTTTTT. It is translated as CASSLARDRTGEKLFF.

Note on this clonotype: A read error may be the cause here, since a much bigger clone is one base away. The conserved final phenylalanine or tryptophan is absent from the CDR3, which likely points to a read error. This chain joins TRBV11-2 and TRBJ2-7; no clear D gene. The CDR3 consists of 14 residues. From germline, CDR1 is SGHAT and CDR2 FQNNGV. This CDR3 reads CASSVDGISYEQYL. CDR3 nucleotide sequence: TGTGCCAGCAGCGTAGATGGGATATCCTACGAGCAGTACCTC.

This clonotype came up once. The chain joins TRBV20-1 to TRBJ2-7; TRBD2 matches 9 bases. Germline V gene sequence: CDR1 DFQATT, CDR2 SNEGSKA (reference sequence). This CDR3 is 11 amino acids long. The CDR3 loop is CMRGGYNEQYF. The CDR3 DNA sequence: TGCATGCGGGGGGGGTACAATGAGCAGTACTTC.

In its sample, this clonotype was seen many times. The J gene is TRBJ1-2, the V gene TRBV2; D gene ambiguous. Germline CDR1 is SNHLY and CDR2 is FYNNEI. Trimming left V 6 bases short and J 0 bases short, with 8 bases between. The CDR3 spans 13 residues. The CDR3 loop reads CASRTASNYGYTF. For the CDR3, the DNA is TGTGCCAGCAGGACGGCGTCTAACTATGGCTACACCTTC.

At least ten counts were recorded for this clonotype. V and J are TRBV19 and TRBJ1-5; unclear D gene. The CDR3 loop spans 16 amino acids. Deletions cut 2 bases from V and 3 bases from J, with 14 bases between. CDR1 LNHDA and CDR2 SQIVND come from the germline V gene (reference sequence). Written as DNA, the CDR3 is TGTGCCAGTAGTATACGGTGGAGACGTAACAATCAGCCCCAGCATTTT. It codes for CASSIRWRRNNQPQHF.

This clonotype was picked up many times. The rearrangement uses TRBV4-1 and TRBJ1-5, with no clear D. V lost 4 bases, J lost 0 bases, and 10 bases lay in between. This CDR3 is built from 15 residues. Per germline, CDR1 MGHRA and CDR2 YSYEKL. The CDR3 DNA reads as TGCGCCAGCAGCCCCCCTGGAGCTAGCAATCAGCCCCAGCATTTT. It specifies CASSPPGASNQPQHF.

The CDR3 reads CASRASGMFDEQFF. In nucleotides, the CDR3 is TGTGCCAGCAGGGCTAGCGGGATGTTCGATGAGCAGTTCTTC. J is TRBJ2-1 and V is TRBV10-3; 9 positions agree with TRBD2. The CDR3 has 14 residues. Germline CDR1 is ENHRY and CDR2 is SYGVKD. V lost 10 bases to trimming and J lost 8 bases; unmatched junction nucleotides: 12.